This T cell receptor beta chain was found in a study of OX40 agonist ivuxolimab in advanced cancers. This clone occurred once. Its antigen remains unidentified. Some clones are missing from TCRdb's copy, which holds only in-frame ones; the method was immunoSEQ multiplex PCR. The sample comprises approximately 49,000 clones, 75% to 90% of which are singletons, and roughly 20% rests with the top ten. The CDR3 sequence is 14 residues long. V was pared by 3 bases and J by 7 bases, with 3 bases of the junction left unmatched. Germline V lookup: CDR1 MGHRA, CDR2 YSYEKL. General study points: Clonal expansion from baseline to week 6 occurred in both CD4+ and CD8+ T cells. On average, a greater number of expanded clones characterised CD8+ T cells relative to CD4+.

This TCR was recovered from an adult with an advanced solid tumor such as melanoma, head and neck, liver or kidney cancer. The sequenced sample was CD4+ or CD8+ T cells sorted from blood, obtained in a trial of the OX40 agonist ivuxolimab. The V and J genes are TRBV4-1 and TRBJ1-4; 9 positions match TRBD1. Written as DNA, the CDR3 is TGCGCCAGCAGCCAGGGACAGGGAGGTGAAAAACTGTTTTTT. This encodes CASSQGQGGEKLFF.